Below, 18 T cell receptor beta chains from the same sample are listed, as sequenced in a study of T cell responses to AZD1222 COVID-19 vaccine. Profiling relied on immunoSEQ multiplex PCR, and the TCRdb table lists in-frame clones only, not all of them. The sample lists around 140,000 clones, approximately 83% seen once, with over 7% in the top ten. The sample was peripheral blood, taken on day 0 of AZD1222 vaccination. The receptors come from an adult in good health.

This chain links TRBV5-1 with TRBJ2-7, with TRBD2 matching 7 bases. The CDR3 runs to 15 residues. CDR1 is SGHRS and CDR2 is YFSETQ in the germline V gene. J lost 2 bases, V lost 3 bases, and 8 bases had no gene match. CDR3 protein: CASSYRERGPYEQYF. CDR3 coding DNA: TGCGCCAGCAGCTACCGAGAGCGGGGTCCCTACGAGCAGTACTTC.

J is TRBJ2-5 and V is TRBV5-1; D not certain. The V and J ends lost 4 bases and 4 bases respectively, with 8 bases between them. The CDR3 sequence is 12 residues long. Germline CDR1 reads SGHRS; CDR2 reads YFSETQ. In DNA, the CDR3 is TGCGCCAGCAGCATTGAAAGAGAGACCCAGTACTTC. This gives the protein CASSIERETQYF. Drawing the rest from reference TRBV5-1 and TRBJ2-5, the complete variable domain is KAGVTQTPRYLIKTRGQQVTLSCSPISGHRSVSWYQQTPGQGLQFLFEYFSETQRNKGNFPGRFSGRQFSNSRSEMNVSTLELGDSALYLCASSIERETQYFGPGTRLLVL.

The rearrangement links TRBV27 to TRBJ1-1; unclear D gene. The CDR3 totals 18 residues. Germline V lookup: CDR1 MNHEY, CDR2 SMNVEV (reference sequence). V gave up 4 bases and J gave up 3 bases, with 24 bases separating them. CDR3 amino acids: CASSYDPLGLVSDTEAFF. CDR3 nucleotide sequence: TGTGCCAGCAGTTACGACCCCCTTGGTTTGGTTTCGGACACTGAAGCTTTCTTT.

This clone was observed a single time. The chain couples TRBV6-5 to TRBJ1-1; 9 nucleotides align to TRBD1. The junction had 10 bases not matched to a gene; V was cut back by 3 bases and J by 5 bases. CDR1 MNHEY and CDR2 SVGAGI come from the germline V gene. This CDR3 contains 16 residues. Here the CDR3 DNA reads TGTGCCAGCAGTTATCAGACAGGGGGAAGTGGGACTGAAGCTTTCTTT. Residues: CASSYQTGGSGTEAFF.

The chain couples TRBV30 to TRBJ1-6; TRBD1 is a possible D gene (5 bases). Germline values: CDR1 GTSNPN, CDR2 SVGIG (reference sequence). Trimming cost V 8 bases and J 5 bases, with 13 bases left between them. The CDR3 has 13 residues. The CDR3 DNA reads TGTGCCGCCAATGGACAAGATAATTCACCCCTCCACTTT. Its protein product is CAANGQDNSPLHF.

V usage is TRBV7-2 and J usage is TRBJ2-1; 8 nucleotides agree with TRBD2. CDR1 SGHTA and CDR2 FQGNSA come from the germline V gene. Trimming at V came to 0 bases and at J to 4 bases, leaving 5 bases not matched to a gene. This CDR3 has 16 amino acids. CDR3 region: CASSLAGSGAYNEQFF. The CDR3 DNA reads TGTGCCAGCAGCTTAGCGGGTAGCGGGGCATACAATGAGCAGTTCTTC.

This rearrangement joins TRBV19 to TRBJ1-2; 7 nucleotides align to TRBD1. Losses at the gene ends were 7 bases for V and 0 bases for J; bases not matched to a gene: 8. Germline values: CDR1 LNHDA, CDR2 SQIVND (reference sequence). The CDR3 runs to 15 residues. The CDR3 sequence: CASNWGQRANYGYTF. CDR3 nucleotides: TGTGCCAGTAATTGGGGACAGAGAGCTAACTATGGCTACACCTTC.

This clone was seen a single time. The chain couples TRBV3-1 (or the pseudogene TRBV3-2) to TRBJ1-5; perhaps TRBD1 as D (6 bases). V was clipped by 3 bases and J by 1 base, with 7 bases between them. The CDR3 totals 14 residues. Per the germline V gene, CDR1 is LGHDT and CDR2 is YNNKEL (reference sequence). Written as DNA, the CDR3 is TGTGCCAGCAGCCAGGGACAAAGCAATCAGCCCCAGCATTTT. Residues: CASSQGQSNQPQHF.

The V and J genes are TRBV6-5 and TRBJ1-4; D not certain. Germline CDR1 MNHEY, CDR2 SVGAGI. V was cut by 5 bases and J by 7 bases, with 11 bases left in between. The CDR3 spans 13 residues. Here the CDR3 DNA reads TGTGCCAGCAGTCTACCCTGGGGTGAAAAACTGTTTTTT. Its protein product is CASSLPWGEKLFF.

A few counts support this clone. The CDR3 region is CASSLLLGATTYEQYF. The CDR3 DNA reads as TGTGCCAGCAGCTTACTCCTGGGTGCTACCACCTACGAGCAGTACTTC. This sequence joins TRBV11-2 and TRBJ2-7; D is undetermined. Germline values: CDR1 SGHAT, CDR2 FQNNGV. CDR3 length equals 16 residues. V was cut by 2 bases and J by 2 bases, with 16 bases left in between.

The V gene is TRBV28, the J gene TRBJ2-7; D call uncertain. CDR3 size: 12 residues. Germline CDR1 reads MDHEN; CDR2 reads SYDVKM. V lost 3 bases, J lost 7 bases, and 10 bases lay in between. This CDR3 is CASSFPVGEQYF. In nucleotides, the CDR3 is TGTGCCAGCAGTTTCCCCGTAGGGGAGCAGTACTTC.

This clone has a single count. The chain couples TRBV30 to TRBJ1-1; 7 bases map to TRBD1. Germline V gene data show CDR1 as GTSNPN and CDR2 as SVGIG (reference sequence). With 2 bases clipped from V and 2 bases from J, the junction kept 5 bases outside the gene matches. The CDR3 loop spans 14 amino acids. The CDR3 region has the DNA TGTGCCTGGAGTCTGGGACAGATAAACACTGAAGCTTTCTTT. Translated: CAWSLGQINTEAFF.

Comment on this clone: The same CDR3 is also encoded by other DNA sequences in this sample. This sequence joins TRBV5-1 and TRBJ1-1, with 7 bases aligning to TRBD1. Germline V lookup: CDR1 SGHRS, CDR2 YFSETQ. The J segment lost 3 bases and the V segment lost 2 bases, leaving 1 base of the junction unmatched. The CDR3 has 13 amino acids. The CDR3 nucleotides are TGCGCCAGCAGCTTCCAGGGGGACACTGAAGCTTTCTTT. Protein sequence: CASSFQGDTEAFF.

This chain uses TRBV9 with TRBJ2-7; the D call may be TRBD1 or TRBD2 (5 bases each). V lost 0 bases and J 5 bases, leaving 12 bases between the germline ends. The CDR3 consists of 14 residues. CDR1 SGDLS and CDR2 YYNGEE come from the germline V gene. The CDR3 here is CASSVGDQLDEQYF. As DNA, the CDR3 is TGTGCCAGCAGCGTAGGGGACCAGCTGGACGAGCAGTACTTC.

The V call is TRBV10-3, the J call TRBJ2-7; D remains ambiguous. Trimming left V 0 bases short and J 3 bases short, with 9 bases between. Per the germline V gene, CDR1 is ENHRY and CDR2 is SYGVKD. The CDR3 runs to 14 residues. For the CDR3, the DNA is TGTGCCATCAGTGAGTCGACCCCGGGCTACGAGCAGTACTTC. Encoded protein: CAISESTPGYEQYF.

The chain has TRBV18 and TRBJ2-7, with D possibly TRBD1 on 6 matching bases. The CDR3 has 15 residues. Trimming shortened V by 3 bases and J by 2 bases, and 14 bases separated the two germline ends. Looked up from germline, CDR1 is KGHSH and CDR2 is LQKENI. CDR3 coding DNA: TGTGCCAGCTCACCGGACCGGGACATGGCCTACGAGCAGTACTTC. It is translated as CASSPDRDMAYEQYF.

The V call is TRBV2, the J call TRBJ1-2; D not certain. The CDR3 sequence is 13 residues long. CDR1 is SNHLY and CDR2 is FYNNEI in the germline V gene. Trimming took off 5 bases at V and 2 bases at J, with 9 bases between the two ends. In DNA form, the CDR3 reads TGTGCCAGCAGTCCACCAGGCAACTATGGCTACACCTTC. This sequence encodes CASSPPGNYGYTF.

In its sample, this clone ranks as medium-sized. The same CDR3 arises from other DNA sequences in this sample as well. The J gene is TRBJ1-1, the V gene TRBV6-5; 11 positions agree with TRBD1. Germline V gene data show CDR1 as MNHEY and CDR2 as SVGAGI. The CDR3 sequence is 12 residues long. Germline trimming cut 4 bases from V and 10 bases from J; bases unmatched to any gene: 2. CDR3 nucleotide sequence: TGTGCCAGCAGTTCAGGACAGGGGGCAGCTTTCTTT. Protein: CASSSGQGAAFF.